This TCR beta chain was captured by sequencing in a study of control samples from healthy donors and cancer patients. Only in-frame clones appear in the TCRdb table, and some are missing; sequencing was by immunoSEQ multiplex PCR. This table has 95,000 to 150,000 clones, 89% appearing once. CDR3 length: 13 residues. V was pared by 0 bases and J by 8 bases, with 8 bases between. The V gene's germline CDR1 is SGHRS and CDR2 YFSETQ. The chain employs TRBV5-1 and TRBJ1-4; a weak D match, TRBD1 (5 bases). Source material: blood. This TCR came from a man aged 45-65 years in good health. Written as DNA, the CDR3 is TGCGCCAGCAGCTTGGAACAGGTAGAAAAACTGTTTTTT. Amino acid sequence: CASSLEQVEKLFF. Supplemented by reference TRBV5-1 and TRBJ1-4, the full variable domain reads KAGVTQTPRYLIKTRGQQVTLSCSPISGHRSVSWYQQTPGQGLQFLFEYFSETQRNKGNFPGRFSGRQFSNSRSEMNVSTLELGDSALYLCASSLEQVEKLFFGSGTQLSVL.